This T cell receptor (beta chain) was recovered during a study of cytomegalovirus exposure and HLA in healthy donors. Overall study findings and caveats: The study found most TCR sequences rare, yet found some public TCRs in many donors. Researchers counted 164 TCR beta chains as cytomegalovirus-associated.

There are a few counts of this clone. The antigen is unknown. CDR1 SQVTM and CDR2 ANQGSEA come from the germline V gene. This CDR3 is 16 amino acids long. V shed 7 bases and J shed 0 bases, with 19 bases lying between them. Produced via immunoSEQ multiplex PCR; TCRdb's table is partial and in-frame only. The sample has over 110,000 clones, about 87% seen once. The rearrangement links TRBV29-1 to TRBJ2-1; a possible D gene is TRBD1 (7 bases). Sample: PBMCs. The TCR sequence derives from a man between 18 and 29 years old in good health and CMV-seropositive. The CDR3 region is CSAPGGGAGSYNEQFF. DNA of the CDR3: TGCAGCGCCCCAGGAGGGGGCGCTGGCTCCTACAATGAGCAGTTCTTC.